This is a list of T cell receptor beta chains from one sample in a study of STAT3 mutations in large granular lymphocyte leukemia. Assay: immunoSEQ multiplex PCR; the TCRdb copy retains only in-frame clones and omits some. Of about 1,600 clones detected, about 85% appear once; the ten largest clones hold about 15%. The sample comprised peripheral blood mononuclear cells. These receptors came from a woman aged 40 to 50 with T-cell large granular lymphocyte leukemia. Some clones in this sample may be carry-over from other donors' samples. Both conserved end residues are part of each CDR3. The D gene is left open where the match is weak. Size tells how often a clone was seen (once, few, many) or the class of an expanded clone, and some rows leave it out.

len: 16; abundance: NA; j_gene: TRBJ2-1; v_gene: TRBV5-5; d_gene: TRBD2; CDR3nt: TGTGCCAGCAGCCTCGCTGGGACTAGCGTTTCCAATGAGCAGTTCTTC; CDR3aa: CASSLAGTSVSNEQFF
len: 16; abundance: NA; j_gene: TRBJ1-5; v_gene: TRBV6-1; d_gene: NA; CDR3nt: TGTGCCAGCAGTGAAGCGACCGAAGTGTATAATCAGCCCCAGCATTTT; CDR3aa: CASSEATEVYNQPQHF
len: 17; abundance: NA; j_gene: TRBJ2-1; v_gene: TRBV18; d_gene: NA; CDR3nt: TGTGCCAGCTCACCACTACGGGGTACGAGCTCCTACAATGAGCAGTTCTTC; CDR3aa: CASSPLRGTSSYNEQFF
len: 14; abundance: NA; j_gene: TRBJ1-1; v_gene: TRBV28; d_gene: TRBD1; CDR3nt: TGTGCCAGCACCCTAGGACAGGGTCACACTGAAGCTTTCTTT; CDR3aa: CASTLGQGHTEAFF
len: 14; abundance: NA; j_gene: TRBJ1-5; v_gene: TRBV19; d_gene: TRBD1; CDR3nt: TGTGCCAGCGCCGACAGGGGTGGCAATCAGCCCCAGCATTTT; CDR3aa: CASADRGGNQPQHF
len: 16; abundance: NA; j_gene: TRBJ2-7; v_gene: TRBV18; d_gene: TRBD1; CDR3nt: TGTGCCAGCTCAACCGGAGGGACAGGGCGAAAGGACGAGCAGTACTTC; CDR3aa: CASSTGGTGRKDEQYF
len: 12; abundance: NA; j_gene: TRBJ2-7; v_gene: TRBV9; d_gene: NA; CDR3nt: TGTGCCAGCAGCGGAGCGGGTCAGGAGCAGTACTTC; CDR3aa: CASSGAGQEQYF
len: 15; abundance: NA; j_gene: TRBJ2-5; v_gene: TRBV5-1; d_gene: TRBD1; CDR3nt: TGCGCCAGCAGCTTGGGGACAGGGGGTTATGAGACCCAGTACTTC; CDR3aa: CASSLGTGGYETQYF
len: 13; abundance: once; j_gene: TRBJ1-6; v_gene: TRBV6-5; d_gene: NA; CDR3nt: TGTGCCAGCAGTCGAGACCTGGATTCACCCCTCCACTTT; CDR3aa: CASSRDLDSPLHF
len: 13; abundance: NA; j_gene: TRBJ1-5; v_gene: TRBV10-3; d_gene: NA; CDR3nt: TGTGCCATCAGGGGGGAGCAGGGACAGCCCCAGCATTTT; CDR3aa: CAIRGEQGQPQHF
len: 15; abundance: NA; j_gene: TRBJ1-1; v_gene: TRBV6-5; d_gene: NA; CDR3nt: TGTGCCAGCAGTTACTCGTACTTGGGAGACACTGAAGCTTTCTTT; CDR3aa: CASSYSYLGDTEAFF
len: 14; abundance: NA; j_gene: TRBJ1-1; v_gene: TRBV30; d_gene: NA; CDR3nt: TGTGCCTGGGGTGGGTCGGGGGCAATTGCTGAAGCTTTCTTT; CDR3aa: CAWGGSGAIAEAFF
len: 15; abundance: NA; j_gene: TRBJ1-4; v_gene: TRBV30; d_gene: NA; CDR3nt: TGTGCCTGGAGGTGGGCGGGTGCAACTAATGAAAAACTGTTTTTT; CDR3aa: CAWRWAGATNEKLFF
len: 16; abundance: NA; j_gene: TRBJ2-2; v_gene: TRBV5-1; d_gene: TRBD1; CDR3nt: TGCGCCAGCCACCCGGGCGGGACAGGGGGCACCGGGGAGCTGTTTTTT; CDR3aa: CASHPGGTGGTGELFF
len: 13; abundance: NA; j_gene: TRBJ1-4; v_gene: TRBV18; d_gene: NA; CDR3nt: TGTGCCAGCTCACCGTTGCAGGATGAAAAACTGTTTTTT; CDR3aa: CASSPLQDEKLFF
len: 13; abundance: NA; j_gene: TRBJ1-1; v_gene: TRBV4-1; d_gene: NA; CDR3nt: TGCGCCAGCAGCCGGGGGGCTAGCACTGAAGCTTTCTTT; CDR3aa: CASSRGASTEAFF
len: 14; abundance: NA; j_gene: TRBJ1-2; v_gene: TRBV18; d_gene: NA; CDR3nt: TGTGCCAGCTCACCTCCGCGACAGGTTCTCGGCTACACCTTC; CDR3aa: CASSPPRQVLGYTF
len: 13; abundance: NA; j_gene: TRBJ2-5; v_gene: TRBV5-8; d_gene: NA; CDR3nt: TGTGCCAGCAGCTTTTTGTCAGCGGAGACCCAGTACTTC; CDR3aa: CASSFLSAETQYF
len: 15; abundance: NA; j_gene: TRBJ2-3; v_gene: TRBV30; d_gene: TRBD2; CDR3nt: TGTGCCTGGAGTGTCGGAGCGGGAGGTGCGGATACGCAGTATTTT; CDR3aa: CAWSVGAGGADTQYF
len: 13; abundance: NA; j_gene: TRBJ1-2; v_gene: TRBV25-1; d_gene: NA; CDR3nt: TGTGCCAGCAGTGAAGGGGTCTTGTATGGCTACACCTTC; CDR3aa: CASSEGVLYGYTF
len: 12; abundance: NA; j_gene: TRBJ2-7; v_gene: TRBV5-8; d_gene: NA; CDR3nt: TGTGCCAGCAGTCAAGACAACTACGAGCAGTACTTC; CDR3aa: CASSQDNYEQYF
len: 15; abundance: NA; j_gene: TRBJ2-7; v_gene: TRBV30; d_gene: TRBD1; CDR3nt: TGTGCCTGGAGCTATGGGCAGGGGGTTCCCTACGAGCAGTACTTC; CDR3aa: CAWSYGQGVPYEQYF
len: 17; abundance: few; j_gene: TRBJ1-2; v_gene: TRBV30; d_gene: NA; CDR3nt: TGTGCCTGGAGGCGAACGGACCGCCTGAACCCTAACTATGGCTACACCTTC; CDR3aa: CAWRRTDRLNPNYGYTF
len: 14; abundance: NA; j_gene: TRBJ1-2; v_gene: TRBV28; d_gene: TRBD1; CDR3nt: TGTGCCAGCAGACGACAGGGGGCGTGGTATGGCTACACCTTC; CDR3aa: CASRRQGAWYGYTF
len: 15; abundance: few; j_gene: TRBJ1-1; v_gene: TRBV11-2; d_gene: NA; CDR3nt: TGTGCCAGCAGCTCCCGTCCGCATTTGAACACTGAAGCTTTCTTT; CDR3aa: CASSSRPHLNTEAFF
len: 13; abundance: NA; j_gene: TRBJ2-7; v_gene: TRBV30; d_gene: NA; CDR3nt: TGTGCCTGGAGTCTGGACAACGGCTACGAGCAGTACTTC; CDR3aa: CAWSLDNGYEQYF
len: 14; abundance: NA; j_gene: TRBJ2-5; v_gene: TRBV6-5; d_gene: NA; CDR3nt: TGTGCCAGCAGTTACGGGGCCAGCCAAGAGACCCAGTACTTC; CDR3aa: CASSYGASQETQYF
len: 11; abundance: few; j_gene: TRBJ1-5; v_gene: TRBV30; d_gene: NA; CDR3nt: TGTGCCTGGGGTAGCAATCAGCCCCAGCATTTT; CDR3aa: CAWGSNQPQHF
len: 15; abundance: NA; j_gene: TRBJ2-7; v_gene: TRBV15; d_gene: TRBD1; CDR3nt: TGTGCCACCAGCAGAGATGGGACAGGGCGGTACGAGCAGTACTTC; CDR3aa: CATSRDGTGRYEQYF
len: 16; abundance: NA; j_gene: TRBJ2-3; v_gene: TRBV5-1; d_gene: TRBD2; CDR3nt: TGCGCCAGCAGCTCAGGACTAGCGGGTTACACAGATACGCAGTATTTT; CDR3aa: CASSSGLAGYTDTQYF
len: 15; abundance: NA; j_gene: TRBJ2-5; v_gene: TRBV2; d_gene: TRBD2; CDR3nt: TGTGCCAGCAGCGCAGCGGGAGGGCGGTGGGAGACCCAGTACTTC; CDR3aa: CASSAAGGRWETQYF
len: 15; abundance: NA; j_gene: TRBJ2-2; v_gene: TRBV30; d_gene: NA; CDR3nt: TGTGCCTGGAGCGGCAGGACAAGGGACACCGGGGAGCTGTTTTTT; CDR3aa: CAWSGRTRDTGELFF
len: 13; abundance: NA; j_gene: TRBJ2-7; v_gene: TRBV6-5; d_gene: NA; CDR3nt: TGTGCCAGCAGTAGCAGGGGTTCCTACGAGCAGTACTTC; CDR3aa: CASSSRGSYEQYF
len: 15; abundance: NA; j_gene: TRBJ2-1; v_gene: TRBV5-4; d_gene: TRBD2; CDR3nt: TGTGCCAGCAGCTTGGCCGGGACTAGGAGAAATGAGCAGTTCTTC; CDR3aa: CASSLAGTRRNEQFF
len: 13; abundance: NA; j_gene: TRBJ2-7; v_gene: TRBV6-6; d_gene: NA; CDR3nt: TGTGCCAGCAGAAGGGACCCCTCCTACGAGCAGTACTTC; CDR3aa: CASRRDPSYEQYF